This passage covers 22 T cell receptor beta chains from one sample sequenced in a study of blood T cell repertoires in COVID-19. Generated by immunoSEQ multiplex PCR, the TCRdb table keeps only in-frame clones and is missing some. The top ten clones hold 1% of a sample with 300,000 to 350,000 clones, 85% to 90% of them seen once. Input material: peripheral blood. These receptors were taken from a woman between 40 and 55 years old with COVID-19, enrolled during active disease.

V is TRBV6-4 and J is TRBJ2-2; 10 bases are shared with TRBD1. The V segment lost 6 bases and the J segment 4 bases; nucleotides outside the gene matches: 5. Looked up from germline, CDR1 is MRHNA and CDR2 is SNTAGT. The CDR3 runs 15 residues. CDR3 sequence reads: CASSPDRGFTGELFF. The CDR3 bases are TGTGCCAGCAGCCCGGACAGGGGGTTCACCGGGGAGCTGTTTTTT.

This CDR3 reads CASRTGDLTNEKLFF. CDR3 DNA: TGTGCCAGCAGGACAGGGGATTTGACTAATGAAAAACTGTTTTTT. This chain joins TRBV2 and TRBJ1-4; 8 positions agree with TRBD1. Trimming cost V 6 bases and J 2 bases; bases outside gene matches: 5. This CDR3 has 15 residues. Germline V gives CDR1 SNHLY, CDR2 FYNNEI.

The chain recombines TRBV25-1 with TRBJ2-2, with TRBD2 matching 8 bases. V dropped 10 bases and J dropped 4; count of bases not matched to a gene: 8. The CDR3 spans 14 residues. Germline lookup yields CDR1 MGHDK and CDR2 SYGVNS. The CDR3 DNA sequence: TGTGCCACCAGGGGACTAGGGGTCACCGGGGAGCTGTTTTTT. Translating it yields CATRGLGVTGELFF.

V and J are TRBV28 and TRBJ1-3; weak D call: TRBD1 (5 bases). The germline V and J ends were trimmed by 5 bases and 3 bases, with 11 bases remaining between them. The CDR3 has 14 amino acids. CDR1 and CDR2 (germline): MDHEN, SYDVKM. The CDR3 protein is CASSSGTSGNTIYF. The CDR3 nucleotides read TGTGCCAGCAGTAGCGGGACGAGTGGAAACACCATATATTTT.

The CDR3 reads CASSMTGADNSPLHF. The CDR3 DNA follows: TGTGCCAGCAGCATGACAGGGGCGGATAATTCACCCCTCCACTTT. V and J are TRBV6-2 or TRBV6-3 and TRBJ1-6, with TRBD1 identical over 8 bases. The CDR3 has 15 residues. The trim removed 6 bases at V and 5 bases at J, leaving 6 bases unmatched. Germline V gene sequence: CDR1 MNHEY, CDR2 SVGEGT.

This chain joins TRBV24-1 and TRBJ2-5; 11 bases agree with TRBD1. J lost 1 base, V lost 2 bases, and 2 bases had no gene match. The CDR3 consists of 16 residues. Germline V gives CDR1 KGHDR, CDR2 SFDVKD. CDR3: CATSDWGQGGQETQYF. CDR3 in DNA: TGTGCCACCAGTGATTGGGGACAGGGGGGCCAAGAGACCCAGTACTTC.

The chain carries TRBV5-1 and TRBJ2-7, with D maybe TRBD2 (6 bases). This CDR3 contains 13 residues. The V and J ends lost 5 bases and 3 bases respectively, with 12 bases between them. CDR1 is SGHRS and CDR2 is YFSETQ in the germline V gene. CDR3 sequence reads: CASSPGSYYEQYF. CDR3 sequence (DNA): TGCGCCAGCAGTCCCGGGAGCTACTACGAGCAGTACTTC. Full variable domain (rest looked up from reference TRBV5-1 and TRBJ2-7): KAGVTQTPRYLIKTRGQQVTLSCSPISGHRSVSWYQQTPGQGLQFLFEYFSETQRNKGNFPGRFSGRQFSNSRSEMNVSTLELGDSALYLCASSPGSYYEQYFGPGTRLTVT.

In regard to this clone: The identical CDR3 is also encoded by other nucleotide sequences in the sample. J is TRBJ2-7 and V is TRBV3-1 (or the pseudogene TRBV3-2); the match to TRBD1 covers 8 bases. The CDR3 runs to 14 residues. The V segment lost 4 bases and the J segment 2 bases; nucleotides outside the gene matches: 4. Germline V gene lookup returns CDR1 LGHDT and CDR2 YNNKEL (reference sequence). DNA for the CDR3: TGTGCCAGCAGCCCTAGGGACAGGACCTACGAGCAGTACTTC. Residues: CASSPRDRTYEQYF.

The V gene is TRBV6-5, the J gene TRBJ1-5; D gene unclear. Trimming stripped 6 bases from V and 3 bases from J, with 9 bases between. This CDR3 comprises 13 residues. CDR1 MNHEY and CDR2 SVGAGI come from the germline V gene. The CDR3 DNA reads TGTGCCAGCAGGTGGGCCCTCAATCAGCCCCAGCATTTT. Its protein product is CASRWALNQPQHF.

The V gene is TRBV29-1, the J gene TRBJ2-7; 11 nucleotides agree with TRBD2. CDR1 and CDR2 from the germline V gene are SQVTM and ANQGSEA. Trimming took 3 bases from V and 5 from J; bases not matched to a gene: 3. CDR3 size: 13 residues. CDR3 DNA sequence: TGCAGCGTTGACGGACTAGCGGGCAACGAGCAGTACTTC. This encodes CSVDGLAGNEQYF.

This clone was seen once. The chain employs TRBV5-1 and TRBJ1-1, with a possible D match to TRBD1 (5 bases). Germline loops: CDR1 SGHRS, CDR2 YFSETQ. V was clipped by 0 bases and J by 5 bases, with 11 bases between them. The CDR3 totals 14 residues. CDR3 in DNA: TGCGCCAGCAGCTTGGTTCGGGGGGGAACTGAAGCTTTCTTT. It specifies CASSLVRGGTEAFF.

This chain connects TRBV6-5 to TRBJ1-5; D call uncertain. V shed 11 bases and J shed 4 bases, with 9 bases lying between them. The CDR3 covers 11 residues. Germline V gene data show CDR1 as MNHEY and CDR2 as SVGAGI. CDR3 residues: CAYGRNQPQHF. CDR3 nucleotide sequence: TGTGCCTATGGGCGAAATCAGCCCCAGCATTTT.

The genes are TRBV18 and TRBJ1-4; D might be TRBD1 (5 bases). From germline, CDR1 is KGHSH and CDR2 LQKENI. The CDR3 spans 15 residues. Trimming removed 2 bases from V and 2 bases from J, with 9 bases in between. CDR3 DNA sequence: TGTGCCAGCTCACCAGGGGGAGGCACTAATGAAAAACTGTTTTTT. Encoded protein: CASSPGGGTNEKLFF. The full variable domain, rest sourced from reference TRBV18 and TRBJ1-4, is NAGVMQNPRHLVRRRGQEARLRCSPMKGHSHVYWYRQLPEEGLKFMVYLQKENIIDESGMPKERFSAEFPKEGPSILRIQQVVRGDSAAYFCASSPGGGTNEKLFFGSGTQLSVL.

This clone came up once. The chain carries TRBV6-1 and TRBJ1-6, with 7 bases aligning to TRBD1. The CDR3 length is 17 residues. The germline gives CDR1 MNHNS, CDR2 SASEGT. The V and J ends lost 2 bases and 8 bases, in that order; junction bases with no gene match: 12. In nucleotides, the CDR3 is TGTGCCAGCAGTGAATGGGGTGGAGGGGGCCGGTATTCACCCCTCCACTTT. Translated: CASSEWGGGGRYSPLHF.

The V and J genes are TRBV3-1 (or the pseudogene TRBV3-2) and TRBJ1-2; D possibly corresponds to TRBD1 (5 bases). This CDR3 is 12 amino acids long. Per the germline V gene, CDR1 is LGHDT and CDR2 is YNNKEL (reference sequence). Trimming took 5 bases from V and 2 from J, leaving 6 bases between them. Here the CDR3 reads CASSRQNYGYTF. DNA of the CDR3: TGTGCCAGCAGCAGACAGAACTATGGCTACACCTTC.

J is TRBJ1-5 and V is TRBV4-3; no reliable D call. CDR1 LGHNA and CDR2 YSLEER come from the germline V gene. V was clipped by 0 bases and J by 5 bases, with 11 bases between them. The CDR3 has 15 residues. This chain's CDR3 is CASSQDPGRDQPQHF. The CDR3 DNA follows: TGCGCCAGCAGCCAAGATCCCGGGAGGGATCAGCCCCAGCATTTT.

The V call is TRBV11-1, the J call TRBJ1-6; 8 bases are shared with TRBD1. With V trimmed by 3 bases and J by 7 bases, 8 bases remained unmatched. Per germline, CDR1 SGHAT and CDR2 FQDESV (reference sequence). There are 16 residues in the CDR3. The CDR3 DNA sequence: TGTGCCAGCAGCTTCTCGAGGGACAGGATGAATTCACCCCTCCACTTT. It yields the protein CASSFSRDRMNSPLHF.

The chain employs TRBV5-1 and TRBJ2-1, with TRBD2 matching 9 bases. This CDR3 comprises 15 residues. Germline V gene data show CDR1 as SGHRS and CDR2 as YFSETQ. V was pared by 2 bases and J by 7 bases, with 7 bases of the junction left unmatched. CDR3 sequence reads: CASSLGGGAGNEQFF. In nucleotides, the CDR3 is TGCGCCAGCAGCTTAGGCGGGGGGGCGGGGAATGAGCAGTTCTTC. The full variable domain, rest sourced from reference TRBV5-1 and TRBJ2-1, is KAGVTQTPRYLIKTRGQQVTLSCSPISGHRSVSWYQQTPGQGLQFLFEYFSETQRNKGNFPGRFSGRQFSNSRSEMNVSTLELGDSALYLCASSLGGGAGNEQFFGPGTRLTVL.

The J gene is TRBJ2-3, the V gene TRBV5-4; TRBD2 matches at 7 bases. V lost 2 bases to trimming and J lost 3 bases; unmatched junction nucleotides: 6. The germline V gene has CDR1 SGHNT and CDR2 YYREEE (reference sequence). CDR3 length: 15 residues. CDR3 DNA: TGTGCCAGCAGCTTCAGACGGGGAGGGACAGATACGCAGTATTTT. The encoded protein is CASSFRRGGTDTQYF.

About this clone itself: The identical CDR3 is also encoded by other nucleotide sequences in the sample. V and J are TRBV4-3 and TRBJ2-7; 13 nucleotides align to TRBD2. The length of the CDR3 is 15 residues. Germline CDR1 LGHNA, CDR2 YSLEER. Unmatched junction bases numbered 1, after V lost 3 bases and J lost 2 bases. CDR3: CASSQGLAGTYEQYF. The CDR3, as DNA: TGCGCCAGCAGCCAGGGACTAGCGGGGACCTACGAGCAGTACTTC.

The chain employs TRBV5-6 and TRBJ1-1, with 8 bases lining up with TRBD1. J lost 6 bases, V lost 4 bases, and 11 bases had no gene match. The CDR3 length is 15 residues. In germline, CDR1 is SGHDT, CDR2 YYEEEE. The CDR3 is CASSPRDRIHPEAFF. In DNA form, the CDR3 reads TGTGCCAGCAGCCCTAGGGACAGGATTCACCCTGAAGCTTTCTTT.

The V call is TRBV19, the J call TRBJ1-6; the D is unclear. Per germline, CDR1 LNHDA and CDR2 SQIVND (reference sequence). The V and J ends lost 0 bases and 8 bases respectively, with 14 bases between them. This CDR3 region has 16 residues. The CDR3 is CASSIDHGPGDSPLHF. DNA of the CDR3: TGTGCCAGTAGTATAGATCACGGCCCCGGGGATTCACCCCTCCACTTT.